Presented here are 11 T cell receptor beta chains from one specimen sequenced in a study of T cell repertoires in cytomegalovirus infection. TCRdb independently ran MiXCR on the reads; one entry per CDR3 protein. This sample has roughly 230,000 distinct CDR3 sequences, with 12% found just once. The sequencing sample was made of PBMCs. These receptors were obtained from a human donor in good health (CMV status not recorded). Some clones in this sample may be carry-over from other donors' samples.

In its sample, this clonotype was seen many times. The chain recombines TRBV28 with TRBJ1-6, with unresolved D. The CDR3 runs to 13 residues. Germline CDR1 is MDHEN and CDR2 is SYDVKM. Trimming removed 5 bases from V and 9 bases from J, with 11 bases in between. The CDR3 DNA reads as TGTGCCAGCAGTCCACAGTGGGGTTCACCCCTCCACTTT. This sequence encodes CASSPQWGSPLHF.

CDR3 coding DNA: TGTGCCAGCAGCCCCCAGGGAGTTGGCGGTTACACCATATATTTT. This translates into CASSPQGVGGYTIYF. The gene calls are TRBV7-9 and TRBJ1-3, with a weak D call TRBD1 (5 bases). The CDR3 has 15 amino acids. Germline CDR1 SEHNR, CDR2 FQNEAQ (reference sequence). V was pared by 5 bases and J by 8 bases, with 19 bases between. Based on the CDR3 plus reference TRBV7-9 and TRBJ1-3, the full variable domain is DTGVSQNPRHKITKRGQNVTFRCDPISEHNRLYWYRQTLGQGPEFLTYFQNEAQLEKSRLLSDRFSAERPKGSFSTLEIQRTEQGDSAMYLCASSPQGVGGYTIYFGEGSWLTVV.

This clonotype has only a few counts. The CDR3 nucleotides are TGTGCCAGCAGTTACCAGAGCTCCTACGAGCAGTACTTC. Its translation is CASSYQSSYEQYF. V and J are TRBV6-2 or TRBV6-3 and TRBJ2-7; D not certain. The CDR3 is 13 residues long. V lost 2 bases and J 0 bases, leaving 5 bases between the germline ends. CDR1 MNHEY and CDR2 SVGEGT come from the germline V gene.

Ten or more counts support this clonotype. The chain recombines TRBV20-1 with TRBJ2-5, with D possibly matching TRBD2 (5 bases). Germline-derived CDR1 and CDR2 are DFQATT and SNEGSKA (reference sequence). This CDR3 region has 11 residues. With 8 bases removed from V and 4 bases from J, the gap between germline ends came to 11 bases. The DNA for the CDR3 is TGCAGTAGCGGAACCCCAGAGACCCAGTACTTC. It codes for CSSGTPETQYF.

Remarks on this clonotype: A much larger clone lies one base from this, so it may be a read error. The CDR3 loop reads CASSRPGAGELVF. CDR3 DNA: TGTGCCAGCAGCCGTCCCGGGGCCGGGGAGCTGGTTTTT. The chain combines TRBV7-9 with TRBJ2-2; D possibly uses TRBD1 or TRBD2 (5 bases each). In germline, CDR1 is SEHNR, CDR2 FQNEAQ (reference sequence). The CDR3 is made up of 13 amino acids.

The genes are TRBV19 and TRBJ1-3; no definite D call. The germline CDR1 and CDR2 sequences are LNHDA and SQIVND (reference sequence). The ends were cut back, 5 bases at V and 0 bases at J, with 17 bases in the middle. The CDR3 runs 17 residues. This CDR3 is CASSFSLSDYSGNTIYF. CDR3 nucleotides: TGTGCCAGTAGTTTCTCCCTCTCGGACTACTCTGGAAACACCATATATTTT. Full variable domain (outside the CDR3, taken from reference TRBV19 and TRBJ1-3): DGGITQSPKYLFRKEGQNVTLSCEQNLNHDAMYWYRQDPGQGLRLIYYSQIVNDFQKGDIAEGYSVSREKKESFPLTVTSAQKNPTAFYLCASSFSLSDYSGNTIYFGEGSWLTVV.

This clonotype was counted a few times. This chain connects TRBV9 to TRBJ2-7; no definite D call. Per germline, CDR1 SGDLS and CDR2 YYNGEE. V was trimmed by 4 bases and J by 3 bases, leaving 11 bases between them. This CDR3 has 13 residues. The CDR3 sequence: CASSIQPLYEQYF. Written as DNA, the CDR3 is TGTGCCAGCAGCATACAGCCCCTCTACGAGCAGTACTTC.

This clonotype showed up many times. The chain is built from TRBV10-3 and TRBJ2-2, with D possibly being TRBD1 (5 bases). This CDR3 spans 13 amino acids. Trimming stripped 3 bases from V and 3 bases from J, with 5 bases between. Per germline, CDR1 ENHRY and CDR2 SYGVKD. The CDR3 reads CAISEGDTGELFF. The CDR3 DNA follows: TGTGCCATCAGTGAAGGGGACACCGGGGAGCTGTTTTTT.

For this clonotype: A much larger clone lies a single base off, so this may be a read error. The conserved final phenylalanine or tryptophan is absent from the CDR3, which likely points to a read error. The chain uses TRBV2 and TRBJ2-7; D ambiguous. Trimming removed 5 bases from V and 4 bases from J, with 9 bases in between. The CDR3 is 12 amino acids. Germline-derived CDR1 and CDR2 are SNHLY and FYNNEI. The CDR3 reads CASSPPSYEQYL. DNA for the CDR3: TGTGCCAGCAGTCCTCCCTCTTACGAGCAGTACTTA.

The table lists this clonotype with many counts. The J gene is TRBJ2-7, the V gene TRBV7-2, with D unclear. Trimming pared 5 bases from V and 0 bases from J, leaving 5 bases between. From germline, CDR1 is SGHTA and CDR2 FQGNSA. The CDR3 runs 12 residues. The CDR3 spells CASSVSSYEQYF. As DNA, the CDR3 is TGTGCCAGCAGCGTTAGCTCCTACGAGCAGTACTTC.

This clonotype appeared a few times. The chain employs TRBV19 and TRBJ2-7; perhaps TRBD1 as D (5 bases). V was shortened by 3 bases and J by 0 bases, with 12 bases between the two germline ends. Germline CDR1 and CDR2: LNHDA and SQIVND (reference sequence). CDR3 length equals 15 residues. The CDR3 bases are TGTGCCAGTAGTATGCAGGGAAGTATCTCCTACGAGCAGTACTTC. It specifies CASSMQGSISYEQYF.